The 3 T cell receptor beta chains given below trace back to one sample, sequenced in a study of cytomegalovirus exposure and HLA in healthy donors. Primers: 60 Vbeta forward and 13 Jbeta reverse. The assay was immunoSEQ multiplex PCR, and TCRdb's table has in-frame clones only and misses some. The data hold 200,000 or so clones, with more than 75% observed a single time. The material sequenced was PBMCs. The receptors come from a woman between 40 and 55 years old in good health and CMV-seronegative.

The chain has TRBV7-8 and TRBJ2-1; TRBD2 matches at 13 bases. CDR3 length: 17 amino acids. Germline CDR1 and CDR2: SGHVS and FQNEAQ. Trimming took 5 bases from V and 4 from J; bases not matched to a gene: 8. CDR3 loop: CASSGLAGEEHYNEQFF. The CDR3 region has the DNA TGTGCCAGCAGCGGACTAGCGGGAGAGGAGCATTACAATGAGCAGTTCTTC.

The chain is built from TRBV7-3 and TRBJ2-2; 8 bases are a match to TRBD2. The CDR3 is 17 residues long. The V gene's germline CDR1 is SGHTA and CDR2 FQGTGA. With 1 base clipped from V and 6 bases from J, the junction kept 10 bases outside the gene matches. CDR3 sequence: CASSLKGRTSIAGELFF. The CDR3 region has the DNA TGTGCCAGCAGCTTAAAGGGGAGGACTAGCATAGCCGGGGAGCTGTTTTTT.

The CDR3 spells CASSFTSGSRNEQFF. The CDR3 coding sequence is TGTGCCAGCAGCTTCACTAGCGGGAGTCGTAATGAGCAGTTCTTC. This rearrangement joins TRBV7-9 to TRBJ2-1, with 11 positions matching TRBD2. The CDR3 loop spans 15 amino acids. J was trimmed by 7 bases and V by 3 bases; bases with no gene match: 5. Germline assignment: CDR1 SEHNR and CDR2 FQNEAQ (reference sequence).